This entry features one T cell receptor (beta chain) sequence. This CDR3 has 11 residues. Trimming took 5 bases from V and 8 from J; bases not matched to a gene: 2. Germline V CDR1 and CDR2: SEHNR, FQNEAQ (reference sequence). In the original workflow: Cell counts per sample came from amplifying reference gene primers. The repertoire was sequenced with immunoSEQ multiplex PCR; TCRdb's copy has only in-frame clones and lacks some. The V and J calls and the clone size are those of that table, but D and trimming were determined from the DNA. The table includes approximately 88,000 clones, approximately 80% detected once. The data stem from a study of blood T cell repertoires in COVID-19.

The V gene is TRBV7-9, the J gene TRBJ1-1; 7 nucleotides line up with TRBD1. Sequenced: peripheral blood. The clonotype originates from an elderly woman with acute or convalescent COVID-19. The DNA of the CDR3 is TGTGCCAGCAGCCAACAGGGGGAAGCTTTCTTT. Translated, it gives CASSQQGEAFF.